This TCR beta chain is from a study of shared clonotypes between healthy human individuals. Study observations and caveats: A few donors shared about 4.8% of their naive CD4 clonotypes. Donor scarcity curtailed the genetic and exposure-history diversity represented herein.

Naive CD45RA+ and memory CD45RA-negative subsets were split from CD4+ cells. This CDR3 comprises 15 residues. The ends were cut back, 5 bases at V and 1 base at J, with 14 bases in the middle. Per germline, CDR1 LNHDA and CDR2 SQIVND (reference sequence). Concerning this clone: Antigen: not known.

TCRdb's copy holds only in-frame clones and misses some; the assay was immunoSEQ multiplex PCR. The data hold approximately 2,000,000 clones, with around 90% observed a single time. The TCR comes from a man aged 18-30 years in good health. Some clones in this sample may be carry-over from other donors' samples. The chain recombines TRBV19 with TRBJ1-1; maybe TRBD1 (6 bases). The sequencing input was naive CD4+ T cells from PBMCs. Subset indicated: CD45RA+ positively selected. The CDR3 is CASSQRGGTNTEAFF. CDR3 nucleotides: TGTGCCAGTAGTCAAAGGGGGGGCACGAACACTGAAGCTTTCTTT.